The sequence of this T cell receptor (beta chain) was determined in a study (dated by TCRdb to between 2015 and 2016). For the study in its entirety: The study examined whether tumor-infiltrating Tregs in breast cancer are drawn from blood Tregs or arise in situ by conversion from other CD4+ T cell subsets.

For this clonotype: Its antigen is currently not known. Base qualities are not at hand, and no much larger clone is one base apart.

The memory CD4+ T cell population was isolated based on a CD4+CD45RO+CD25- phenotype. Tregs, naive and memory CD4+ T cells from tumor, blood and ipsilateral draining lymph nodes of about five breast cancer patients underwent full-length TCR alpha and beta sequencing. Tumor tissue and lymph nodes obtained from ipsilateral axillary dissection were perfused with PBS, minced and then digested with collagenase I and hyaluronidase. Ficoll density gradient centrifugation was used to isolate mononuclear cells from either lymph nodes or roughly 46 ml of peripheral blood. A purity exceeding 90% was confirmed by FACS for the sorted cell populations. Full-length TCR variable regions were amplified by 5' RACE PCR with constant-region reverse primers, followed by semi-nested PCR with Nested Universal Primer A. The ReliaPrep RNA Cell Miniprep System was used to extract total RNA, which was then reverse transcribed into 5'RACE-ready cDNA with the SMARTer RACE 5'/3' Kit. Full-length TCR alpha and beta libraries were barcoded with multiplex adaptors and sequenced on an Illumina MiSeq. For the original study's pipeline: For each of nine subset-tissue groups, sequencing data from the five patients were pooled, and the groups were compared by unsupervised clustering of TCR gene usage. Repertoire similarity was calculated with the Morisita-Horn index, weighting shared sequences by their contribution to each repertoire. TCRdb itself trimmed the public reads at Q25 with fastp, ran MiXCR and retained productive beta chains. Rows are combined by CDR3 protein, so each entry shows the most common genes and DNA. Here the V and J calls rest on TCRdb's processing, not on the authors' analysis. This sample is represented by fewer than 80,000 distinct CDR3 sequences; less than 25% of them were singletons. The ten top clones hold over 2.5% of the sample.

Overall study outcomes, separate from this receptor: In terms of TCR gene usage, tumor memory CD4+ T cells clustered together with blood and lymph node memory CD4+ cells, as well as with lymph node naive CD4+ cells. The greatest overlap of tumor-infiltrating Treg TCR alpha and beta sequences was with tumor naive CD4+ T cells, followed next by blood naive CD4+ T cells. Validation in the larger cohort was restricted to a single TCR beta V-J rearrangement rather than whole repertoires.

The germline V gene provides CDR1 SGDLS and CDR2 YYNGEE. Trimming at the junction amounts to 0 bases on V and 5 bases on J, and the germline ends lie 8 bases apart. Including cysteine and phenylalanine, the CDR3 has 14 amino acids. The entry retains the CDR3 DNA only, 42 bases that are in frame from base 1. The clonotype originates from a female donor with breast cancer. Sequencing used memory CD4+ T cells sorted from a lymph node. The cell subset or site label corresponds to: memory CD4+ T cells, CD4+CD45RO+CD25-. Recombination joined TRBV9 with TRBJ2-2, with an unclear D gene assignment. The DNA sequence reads TGTGCCAGCAGCGTAGTTGAGGCGACCGGGGAGCTGTTTTTT. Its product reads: CASSVVEATGELFF.